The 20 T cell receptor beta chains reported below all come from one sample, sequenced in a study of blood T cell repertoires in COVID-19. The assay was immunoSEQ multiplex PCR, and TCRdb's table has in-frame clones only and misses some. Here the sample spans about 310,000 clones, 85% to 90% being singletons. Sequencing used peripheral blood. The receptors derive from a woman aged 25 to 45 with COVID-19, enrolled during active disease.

DNA of the CDR3: TGTGCCAGCAGCCCCGGGACAGCCTTCAATGCCGGGGAGCTGTTTTTT. Translating it yields CASSPGTAFNAGELFF. V and J are TRBV11-3 and TRBJ2-2, with 7 bases fitting TRBD1. Germline V gene lookup returns CDR1 SGHNT and CDR2 YENEEA. V trimming: 5 bases; J trimming: 6 bases; junction bases outside the gene matches: 12. The CDR3 runs 16 residues.

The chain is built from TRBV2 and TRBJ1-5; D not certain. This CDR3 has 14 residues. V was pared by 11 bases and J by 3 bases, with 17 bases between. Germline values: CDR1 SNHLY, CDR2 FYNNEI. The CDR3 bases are TGTGCCGTCAGAGGGAGACTTGCCAATCAGCCCCAGCATTTT. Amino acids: CAVRGRLANQPQHF.

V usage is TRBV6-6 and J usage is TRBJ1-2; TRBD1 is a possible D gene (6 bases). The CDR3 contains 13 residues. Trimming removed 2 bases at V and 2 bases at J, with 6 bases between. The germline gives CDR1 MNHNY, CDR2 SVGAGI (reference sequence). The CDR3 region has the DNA TGTGCCAGCAGTTACCAGGGGAACTATGGCTACACCTTC. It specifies CASSYQGNYGYTF.

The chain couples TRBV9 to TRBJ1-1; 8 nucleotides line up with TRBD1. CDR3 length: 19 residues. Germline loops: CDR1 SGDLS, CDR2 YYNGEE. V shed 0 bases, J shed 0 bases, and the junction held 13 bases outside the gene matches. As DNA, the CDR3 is TGTGCCAGCAGCGTAGCTGGTACAGGGGGTTTAGGTGTGAACACTGAAGCTTTCTTT. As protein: CASSVAGTGGLGVNTEAFF. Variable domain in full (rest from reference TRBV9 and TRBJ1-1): DSGVTQTPKHLITATGQRVTLRCSPRSGDLSVYWYQQSLDQGLQFLIQYYNGEERAKGNILERFSAQQFPDLHSELNLSSLELGDSALYFCASSVAGTGGLGVNTEAFFGQGTRLTVV.

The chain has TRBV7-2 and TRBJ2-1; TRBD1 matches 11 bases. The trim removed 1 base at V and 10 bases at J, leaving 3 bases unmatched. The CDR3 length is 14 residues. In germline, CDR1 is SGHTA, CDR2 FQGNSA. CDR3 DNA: TGTGCCAGCAGCTTAGTGGGGACAGGGGGAGAGCAGTTCTTC. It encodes CASSLVGTGGEQFF.

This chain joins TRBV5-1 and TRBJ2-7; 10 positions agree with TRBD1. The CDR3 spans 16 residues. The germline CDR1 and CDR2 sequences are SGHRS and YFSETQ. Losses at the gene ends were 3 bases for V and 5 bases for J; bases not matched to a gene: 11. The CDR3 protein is CASSSGKTGGYHEQYF. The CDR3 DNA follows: TGCGCCAGCAGCTCGGGTAAGACAGGGGGCTACCACGAGCAGTACTTC.

The CDR3 is CASSVDRVGFTHYGYTF. CDR3 nucleotides: TGTGCCAGCAGCGTAGACAGGGTGGGGTTTACGCACTATGGCTACACCTTC. V and J are TRBV9 and TRBJ1-2, with D possibly being TRBD1 (6 bases). Trimming pared 0 bases from V and 3 bases from J, leaving 18 bases between. The CDR3 consists of 17 residues. Germline assignment: CDR1 SGDLS and CDR2 YYNGEE.

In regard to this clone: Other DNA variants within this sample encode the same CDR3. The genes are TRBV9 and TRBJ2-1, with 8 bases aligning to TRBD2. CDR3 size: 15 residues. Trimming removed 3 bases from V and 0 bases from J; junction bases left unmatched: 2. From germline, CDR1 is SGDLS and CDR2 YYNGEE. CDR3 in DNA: TGTGCCAGCAGCGCAAGCGGGAGCTCCTACAATGAGCAGTTCTTC. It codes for CASSASGSSYNEQFF.

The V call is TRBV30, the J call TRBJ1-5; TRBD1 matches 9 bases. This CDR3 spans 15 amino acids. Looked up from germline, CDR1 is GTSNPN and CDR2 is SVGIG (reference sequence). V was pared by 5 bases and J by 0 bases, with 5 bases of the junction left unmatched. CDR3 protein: CAWVGQGSSNQPQHF. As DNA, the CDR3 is TGTGCCTGGGTGGGACAGGGAAGTAGCAATCAGCCCCAGCATTTT.

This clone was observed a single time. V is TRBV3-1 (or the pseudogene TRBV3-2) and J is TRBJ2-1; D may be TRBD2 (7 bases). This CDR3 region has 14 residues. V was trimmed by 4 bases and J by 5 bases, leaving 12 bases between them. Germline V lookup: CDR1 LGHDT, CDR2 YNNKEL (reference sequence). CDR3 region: CASSRGGGDNEQFF. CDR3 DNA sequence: TGTGCCAGCAGCCGGGGAGGGGGGGACAATGAGCAGTTCTTC.

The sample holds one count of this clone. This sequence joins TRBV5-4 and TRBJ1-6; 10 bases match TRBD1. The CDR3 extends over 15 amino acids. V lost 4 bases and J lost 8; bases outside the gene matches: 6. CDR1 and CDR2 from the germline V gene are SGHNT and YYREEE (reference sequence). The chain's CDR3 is CASSDETGGDSPLHF. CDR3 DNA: TGTGCCAGCAGCGACGAGACAGGGGGCGATTCACCCCTCCACTTT.

The CDR3 here is CASSLRLAGVVGEQFF. The CDR3 nucleotides read TGTGCCAGCAGCTTACGGCTAGCGGGAGTTGTTGGTGAGCAGTTCTTC. The chain links TRBV11-2 to TRBJ2-1; 10 bases map to TRBD2. J gave up 9 bases and V 2 bases, and 10 bases lay outside the gene matches. Germline values: CDR1 SGHAT, CDR2 FQNNGV. CDR3 length equals 16 residues.

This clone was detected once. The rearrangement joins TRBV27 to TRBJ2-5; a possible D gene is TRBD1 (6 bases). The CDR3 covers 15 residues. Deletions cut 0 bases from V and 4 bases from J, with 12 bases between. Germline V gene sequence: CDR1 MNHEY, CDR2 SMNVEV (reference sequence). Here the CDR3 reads CASSLSRGQRETQYF. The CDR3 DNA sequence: TGTGCCAGCAGTTTATCGCGTGGACAGAGAGAGACCCAGTACTTC.

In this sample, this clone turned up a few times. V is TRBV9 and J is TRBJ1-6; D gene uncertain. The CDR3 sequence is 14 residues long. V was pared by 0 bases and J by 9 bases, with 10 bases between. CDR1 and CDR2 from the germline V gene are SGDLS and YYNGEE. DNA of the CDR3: TGTGCCAGCAGCGTAGGTCTAGCGGCTTCACCCCTCCACTTT. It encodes CASSVGLAASPLHF.

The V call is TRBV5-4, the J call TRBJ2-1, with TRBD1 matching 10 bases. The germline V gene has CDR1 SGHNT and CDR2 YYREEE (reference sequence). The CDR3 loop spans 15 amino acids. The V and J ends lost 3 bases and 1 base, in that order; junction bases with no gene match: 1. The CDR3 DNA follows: TGTGCCAGCAGCTCGGACAGGGGGTCCTACAATGAGCAGTTCTTC. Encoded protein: CASSSDRGSYNEQFF.

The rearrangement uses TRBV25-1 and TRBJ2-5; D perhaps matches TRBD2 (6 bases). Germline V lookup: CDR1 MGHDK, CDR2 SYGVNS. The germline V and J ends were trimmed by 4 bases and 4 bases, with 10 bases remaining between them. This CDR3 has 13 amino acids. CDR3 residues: CASSVGRGETQYF. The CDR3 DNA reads TGTGCCAGCAGTGTAGGGCGGGGAGAGACCCAGTACTTC.

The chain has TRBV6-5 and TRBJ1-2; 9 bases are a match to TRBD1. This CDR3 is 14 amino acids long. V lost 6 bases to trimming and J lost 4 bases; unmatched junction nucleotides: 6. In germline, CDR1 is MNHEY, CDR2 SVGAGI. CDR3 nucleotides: TGTGCCAGCAGCCGGGACAGGGAAATCTATGGCTACACCTTC. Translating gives CASSRDREIYGYTF.

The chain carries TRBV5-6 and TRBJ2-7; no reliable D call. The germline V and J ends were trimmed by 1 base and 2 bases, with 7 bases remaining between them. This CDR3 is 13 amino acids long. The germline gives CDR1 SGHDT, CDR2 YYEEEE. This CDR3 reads CASSLFSAYEQYF. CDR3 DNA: TGTGCCAGCAGCTTGTTCAGCGCCTACGAGCAGTACTTC.

The chain's CDR3 is CASSSGHNYNEQFF. As DNA, the CDR3 is TGTGCCAGCAGCTCCGGACATAATTACAATGAGCAGTTCTTC. The chain joins TRBV11-2 to TRBJ2-1; a weak D match, TRBD1 (5 bases). The germline CDR1 and CDR2 sequences are SGHAT and FQNNGV. Deletions cut 4 bases from V and 4 bases from J, with 11 bases between. The CDR3 length is 14 residues.

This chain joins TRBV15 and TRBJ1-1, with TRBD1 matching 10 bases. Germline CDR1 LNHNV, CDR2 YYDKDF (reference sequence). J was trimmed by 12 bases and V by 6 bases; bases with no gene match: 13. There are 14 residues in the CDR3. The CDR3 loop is CATSRRQGAGGTFF. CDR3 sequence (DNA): TGTGCCACCAGTCGAAGACAGGGGGCGGGGGGAACTTTCTTT.